Here is one TCR beta chain with its context. The source of the sample is a study of blood T cell repertoires in COVID-19. Study as a whole: Sites across the United States, Italy and Spain contributed samples from acute and convalescent COVID-19. Nucleic acid was either cDNA or gDNA, and it came from T cells, B-cell-depleted T cells, or PBMCs.

The germline V gene encodes CDR1 MDHEN and CDR2 SYDVKM. With 8 bases removed from V and 1 base from J, the gap between germline ends came to 20 bases. The CDR3 has 16 residues. Authors' methods: Reference gene primer amplification yielded estimated nucleated cell counts. The repertoire was sequenced with immunoSEQ multiplex PCR; TCRdb's copy has only in-frame clones and lacks some. Clone size and V and J calls were adopted from that table, with D and trimming inferred from the DNA. The sample lists about 140,000 clones, around 89% occurring once. Input material: peripheral blood. The rearrangement uses TRBV28 and TRBJ1-1, with D unclear. The sequence came from a man between 60 and 75 years old with active or convalescent COVID-19. The CDR3: CASRWYGVSGNTEAFF. CDR3 DNA: TGTGCCAGCCGTTGGTATGGAGTATCTGGGAACACTGAAGCTTTCTTT.